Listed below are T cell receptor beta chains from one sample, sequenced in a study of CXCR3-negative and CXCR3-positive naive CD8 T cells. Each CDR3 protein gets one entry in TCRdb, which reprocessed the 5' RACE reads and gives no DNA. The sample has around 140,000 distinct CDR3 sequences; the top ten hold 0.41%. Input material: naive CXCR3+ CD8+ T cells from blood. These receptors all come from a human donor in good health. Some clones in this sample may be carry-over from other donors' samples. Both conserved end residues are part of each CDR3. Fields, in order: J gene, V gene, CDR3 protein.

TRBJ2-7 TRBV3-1 CASSPSSAGAHEQYF
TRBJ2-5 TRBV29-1 CSVEQANEGETQYF
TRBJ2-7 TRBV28 CASGSRLLQAKVVYEQYF
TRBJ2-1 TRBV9 CASSPSGLGGHEQFF
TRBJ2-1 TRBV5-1 CASSFEGNRPGEQFF
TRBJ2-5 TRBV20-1 CSAQRLAGNEETQYF
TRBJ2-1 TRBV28 CASLTSGIGSYNEQFF
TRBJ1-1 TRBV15 CATSRATYMNTEAFF
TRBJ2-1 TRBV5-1 CASAITGDSYNEQFF
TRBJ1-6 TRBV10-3 CAISLTGDSYNSPLHF
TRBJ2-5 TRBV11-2 CASSLVLNQETQYF
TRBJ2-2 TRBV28 CASSSGLAGGPRTGELFF
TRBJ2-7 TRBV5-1 CASSLEGQSSYEQYF
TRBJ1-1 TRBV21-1 CASTKQGAADTEAFF
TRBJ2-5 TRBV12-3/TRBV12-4 CASSLGPNQETQYF
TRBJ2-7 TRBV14 CASSQLGAGYEQYF